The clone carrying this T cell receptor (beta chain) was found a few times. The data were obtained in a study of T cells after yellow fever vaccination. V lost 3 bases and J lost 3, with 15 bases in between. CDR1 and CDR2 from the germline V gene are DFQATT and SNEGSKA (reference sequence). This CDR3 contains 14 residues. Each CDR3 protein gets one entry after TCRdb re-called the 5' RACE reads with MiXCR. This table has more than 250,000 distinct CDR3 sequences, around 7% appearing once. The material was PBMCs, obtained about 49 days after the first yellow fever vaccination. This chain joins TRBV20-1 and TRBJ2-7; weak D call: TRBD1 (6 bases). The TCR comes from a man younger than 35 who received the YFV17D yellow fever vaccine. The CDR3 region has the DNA TGCAGTGCTAGTGATCGGACGGGACACTACGAGCAGTACTTC. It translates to CSASDRTGHYEQYF.